This T cell receptor (beta chain) was sequenced during a study of monozygotic twins with inflammatory bowel disease. TCRdb reanalyzed the 5' RACE reads, giving one entry per CDR3 protein sequence and no DNA. The sample table includes fewer than 110,000 distinct CDR3 sequences. The source of this sequence is a human donor with ulcerative colitis or Crohn's disease, or a healthy co-twin of an affected twin (not recorded which). The specimen sequenced was blood.

The CDR3 spells CASSLRGGQGEGEQFF. J is TRBJ2-1 and V is TRBV28; the D gene TCRdb calls, TRBD1, cannot be checked with no DNA. This CDR3 has 16 amino acids. Germline loops: CDR1 MDHEN, CDR2 SYDVKM.